Listed here are 10 T cell receptor beta chains from one sample, sequenced in a study of blood T cell repertoires in COVID-19. Data came from immunoSEQ multiplex PCR; TCRdb stores just in-frame clones and leaves some out. The profile shows more than 200,000 clones, 70% to 90% of them singletons. Sequenced input: peripheral blood. Source of these receptors: a man aged 40-49 years with acute or convalescent COVID-19.

This rearrangement joins TRBV7-3 to TRBJ1-6; no firm D call. CDR3 length: 12 residues. CDR1 and CDR2 from the germline V gene are SGHTA and FQGTGA. Trimming took off 5 bases at V and 5 bases at J, with 4 bases between the two ends. The CDR3 reads CASSQNNSPLHF. The DNA of the CDR3 is TGTGCCAGCAGCCAGAATAATTCACCCCTCCACTTT.

CDR3 loop: CASSLAGGRGEQYF. As DNA, the CDR3 is TGTGCCAGCAGCCTTGCGGGGGGCCGAGGCGAGCAGTACTTC. V usage is TRBV3-1 (or the pseudogene TRBV3-2) and J usage is TRBJ2-7; 8 bases agree with TRBD2. The CDR3 covers 14 residues. Germline-derived CDR1 and CDR2 are LGHDT and YNNKEL (reference sequence). The V and J ends lost 4 bases and 6 bases, in that order; junction bases with no gene match: 8.

This chain joins TRBV4-1 and TRBJ2-5; 8 bases are shared with TRBD1. CDR1 and CDR2 (germline): MGHRA, YSYEKL. This CDR3 contains 17 residues. The V segment lost 2 bases and the J segment 1 base; nucleotides outside the gene matches: 9. CDR3 protein: CASSQYVPGQVQETQYF. The CDR3 region has the DNA TGCGCCAGCAGCCAATACGTCCCGGGACAGGTCCAAGAGACCCAGTACTTC.

The V and J genes are TRBV6-5 and TRBJ2-2; 9 nucleotides align to TRBD1. V was clipped by 2 bases and J by 6 bases; unmatched bases: 4. The CDR3 totals 15 residues. Germline lookup yields CDR1 MNHEY and CDR2 SVGAGI. The CDR3 nucleotides read TGTGCCAGCAGTTACCCGGGACAGGGTTCCGGGGAGCTGTTTTTT. Its protein is CASSYPGQGSGELFF.

The CDR3 spells CASSYTSDRGSYNEQFF. CDR3 sequence (DNA): TGTGCCAGCAGTTACACATCCGACAGGGGGTCCTACAATGAGCAGTTCTTC. The chain joins TRBV6-2 or TRBV6-3 to TRBJ2-1; 9 positions match TRBD1. This CDR3 comprises 17 residues. Germline V CDR1 and CDR2: MNHEY, SVGEGT. V lost 2 bases to trimming and J lost 1 base; unmatched junction nucleotides: 6.

In its sample, this clone was seen once. This rearrangement joins TRBV6-1 to TRBJ1-2; TRBD1 might be the D (6 bases). This CDR3 contains 14 residues. The V gene's germline CDR1 is MNHNS and CDR2 SASEGT. V lost 0 bases and J lost 3, with 8 bases in between. The chain's CDR3 is CASSEAAGDYGYTF. The CDR3 DNA reads TGTGCCAGCAGTGAAGCGGCAGGGGACTATGGCTACACCTTC.

The rearrangement links TRBV4-3 to TRBJ1-2, with a tentative D call TRBD1 (5 bases). The CDR3 totals 13 residues. V shed 4 bases and J shed 4 bases, with 10 bases lying between them. Germline loops: CDR1 LGHNA, CDR2 YSLEER. The CDR3 DNA follows: TGCGCCAGCAGCCCGACAGCTTTCTATGGCTACACCTTC. The encoded protein is CASSPTAFYGYTF.

In the case of this clone: This same CDR3 is encoded by further DNA sequences in the sample. The chain uses TRBV5-1 and TRBJ2-6; possibly TRBD1 for D (5 bases). Germline V gene sequence: CDR1 SGHRS, CDR2 YFSETQ. There are 17 residues in the CDR3. V lost 0 bases and J lost 2, with 12 bases in between. The CDR3 nucleotides read TGCGCCAGCAGCTTGGGCCAGGGTGGAACTGGGGCCAACGTCCTGACTTTC. Its translation: CASSLGQGGTGANVLTF.

The genes are TRBV28 and TRBJ2-7; 10 bases map to TRBD1. Germline V gene lookup returns CDR1 MDHEN and CDR2 SYDVKM. The CDR3 loop spans 15 amino acids. With 5 bases clipped from V and 2 bases from J, the junction kept 6 bases outside the gene matches. CDR3 loop: CASSPQGTGAYEQYF. CDR3 DNA sequence: TGTGCCAGCAGTCCGCAGGGGACAGGGGCCTACGAGCAGTACTTC.

The chain is built from TRBV6-5 and TRBJ1-1, with D perhaps matching TRBD1 (5 bases). CDR1 is MNHEY, CDR2 SVGAGI, per germline. The CDR3 runs 13 residues. V was shortened by 8 bases and J by 1 base, with 11 bases between the two germline ends. Here the CDR3 DNA reads TGTGCCAGCGGTCCGACAGAGAACACTGAAGCTTTCTTT. Translating gives CASGPTENTEAFF.